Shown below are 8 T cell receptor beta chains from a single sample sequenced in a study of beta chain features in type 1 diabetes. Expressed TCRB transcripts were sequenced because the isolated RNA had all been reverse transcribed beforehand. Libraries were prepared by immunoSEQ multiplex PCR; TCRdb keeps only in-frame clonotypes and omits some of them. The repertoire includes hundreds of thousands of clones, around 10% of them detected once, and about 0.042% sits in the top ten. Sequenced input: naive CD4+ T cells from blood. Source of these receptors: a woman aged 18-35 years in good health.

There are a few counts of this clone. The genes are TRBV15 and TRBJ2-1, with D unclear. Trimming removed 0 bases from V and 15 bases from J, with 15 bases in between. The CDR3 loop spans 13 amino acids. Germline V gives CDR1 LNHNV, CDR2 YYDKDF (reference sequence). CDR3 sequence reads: CATSRDRVGLRFF. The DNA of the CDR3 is TGTGCCACCAGCAGAGATCGGGTAGGGCTTAGGTTCTTC.

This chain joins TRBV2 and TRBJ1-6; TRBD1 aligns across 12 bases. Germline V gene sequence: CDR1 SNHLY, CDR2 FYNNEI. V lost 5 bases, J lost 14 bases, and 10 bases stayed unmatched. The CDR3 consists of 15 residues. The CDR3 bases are TGTGCCAGCAGTTTACCGGGACAGGGGGCTCTGGCCCTCCACTTT. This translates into CASSLPGQGALALHF.

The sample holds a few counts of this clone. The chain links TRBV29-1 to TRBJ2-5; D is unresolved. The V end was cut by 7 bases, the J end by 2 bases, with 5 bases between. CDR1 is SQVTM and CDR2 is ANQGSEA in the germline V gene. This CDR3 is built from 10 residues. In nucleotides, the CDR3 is TGCAGCGCACAACAAGAGACCCAGTACTTC. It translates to CSAQQETQYF.

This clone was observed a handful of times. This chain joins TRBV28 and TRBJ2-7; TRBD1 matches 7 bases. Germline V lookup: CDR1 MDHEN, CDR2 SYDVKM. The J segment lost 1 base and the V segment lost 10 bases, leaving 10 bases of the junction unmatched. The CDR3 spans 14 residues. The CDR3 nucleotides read TGTGCCACCTCGGCCCCGGGACAGTCCTACGAGCAGTACGTC. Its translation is CATSAPGQSYEQYV.

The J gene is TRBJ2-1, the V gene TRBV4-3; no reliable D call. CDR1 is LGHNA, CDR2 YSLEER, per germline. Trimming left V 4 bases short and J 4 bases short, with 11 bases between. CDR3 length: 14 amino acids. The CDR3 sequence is CASSPGVWYNEQFF. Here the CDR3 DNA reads TGCGCCAGCAGCCCCGGAGTCTGGTACAATGAGCAGTTCTTC.

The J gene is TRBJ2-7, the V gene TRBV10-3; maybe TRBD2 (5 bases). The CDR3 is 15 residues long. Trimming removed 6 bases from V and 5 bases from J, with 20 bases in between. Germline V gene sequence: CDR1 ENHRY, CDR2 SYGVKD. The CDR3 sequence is CAISLNGGFPNEQYF. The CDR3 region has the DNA TGTGCCATCAGCCTGAATGGCGGGTTCCCCAACGAGCAGTACTTC.

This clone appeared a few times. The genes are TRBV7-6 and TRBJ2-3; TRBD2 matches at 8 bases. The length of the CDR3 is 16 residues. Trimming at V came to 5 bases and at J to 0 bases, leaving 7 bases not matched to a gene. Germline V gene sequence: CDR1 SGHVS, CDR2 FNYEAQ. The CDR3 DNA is TGTGCCAGCAGCCCCCGCGGGGGGCCTAGCACAGATACGCAGTATTTT. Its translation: CASSPRGGPSTDTQYF.

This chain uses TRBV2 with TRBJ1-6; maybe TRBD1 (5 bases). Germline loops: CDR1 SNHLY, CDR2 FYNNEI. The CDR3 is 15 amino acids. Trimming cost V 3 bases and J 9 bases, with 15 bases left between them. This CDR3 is CASSDWGVTSSPLHF. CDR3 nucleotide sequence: TGTGCCAGCAGTGACTGGGGGGTTACTAGTTCACCCCTCCACTTT.